The 21 T cell receptor beta chains given below trace back to one sample, sequenced in a study of T cell responses to AZD1222 COVID-19 vaccine. Measured with immunoSEQ multiplex PCR; TCRdb has only the in-frame clones, and not every one. The sample carries 170,000 or so clones, 85% to 95% recorded once. The specimen was peripheral blood, collected 28 days after the second dose of the MenACWY control vaccine. The receptors come from an adult who received the MenACWY meningococcal vaccine as a control.

This chain connects TRBV3-1 (or the pseudogene TRBV3-2) to TRBJ1-5; maybe TRBD1 (5 bases). Germline V gives CDR1 LGHDT, CDR2 YNNKEL (reference sequence). The CDR3 totals 15 residues. V was trimmed by 5 bases and J by 7 bases, leaving 18 bases between them. The CDR3 nucleotides are TGTGCCAGCAGCTACGGGACCGGGGAAGGGCAGCCCCAGCATTTT. Amino acids: CASSYGTGEGQPQHF.

This clone appeared once. The V and J genes are TRBV23-1 and TRBJ2-7; D is ambiguous. TRBV23-1 is flagged as an ORF with uncertain function. This CDR3 region has 12 residues. V was clipped by 4 bases and J by 2 bases, with 6 bases between them. In nucleotides, the CDR3 is TGCGCCAGCAGTCCCCAGACCTACGAGCAGTACTTC. This encodes CASSPQTYEQYF.

The chain joins TRBV5-1 to TRBJ2-3; 8 nucleotides line up with TRBD1. CDR1 and CDR2 (germline): SGHRS, YFSETQ. The CDR3 covers 14 residues. Trimming removed 3 bases from V and 1 base from J; junction bases left unmatched: 1. The CDR3 DNA reads as TGCGCCAGCAGCTGGGGACAGGGCACAGATACGCAGTATTTT. Translation gives CASSWGQGTDTQYF.

The table lists this clone with a count of one. The gene calls are TRBV4-2 and TRBJ1-1; D unresolved. Trimming took 0 bases from V and 3 from J, leaving 8 bases between them. The CDR3 runs to 14 residues. Looked up from germline, CDR1 is LGHNA and CDR2 is YNFKEQ. This CDR3 reads CASSQDTRDTEAFF. The CDR3 nucleotides are TGTGCCAGCAGCCAAGATACCCGGGACACTGAAGCTTTCTTT.

This clone came up once. The chain uses TRBV5-1 and TRBJ1-1; D is unresolved. This CDR3 contains 14 residues. Germline V lookup: CDR1 SGHRS, CDR2 YFSETQ. V lost 3 bases, J lost 1 base, and 10 bases lay in between. CDR3 sequence: CASSYQWENTEAFF. The CDR3 nucleotides are TGCGCCAGCAGCTACCAGTGGGAGAACACTGAAGCTTTCTTT.

The V and J genes are TRBV7-3 and TRBJ2-1, with TRBD1 matching 7 bases. The ends lost 5 bases at V and 10 bases at J; junction bases unmatched: 11. This CDR3 comprises 14 residues. Per germline, CDR1 SGHTA and CDR2 FQGTGA. The CDR3 loop reads CASSAPGGLREQFF. CDR3 nucleotide sequence: TGTGCCAGCAGCGCACCAGGGGGTTTAAGGGAGCAGTTCTTC.

The chain links TRBV13 to TRBJ1-2, with D tentatively TRBD1 (5 bases). Germline V gene lookup returns CDR1 PRHDT and CDR2 FYEKMQ (reference sequence). The CDR3 sequence is 13 residues long. V gave up 7 bases and J gave up 3 bases, with 12 bases separating them. CDR3 nucleotides: TGTGCCAGCACGACCCGGGGGTACTATGGCTACACCTTC. It codes for CASTTRGYYGYTF.

The chain recombines TRBV7-2 with TRBJ1-4; 9 nucleotides match TRBD1. The germline V gene encodes CDR1 SGHTA and CDR2 FQGNSA. The CDR3 runs 15 residues. Trimming removed 1 base from V and 8 bases from J; junction bases left unmatched: 5. The CDR3 loop reads CASSLVGTGLEKLFF. CDR3 nucleotides: TGTGCCAGCAGCTTAGTCGGGACAGGGCTCGAAAAACTGTTTTTT.

The chain combines TRBV7-2 with TRBJ2-6, with D possibly matching TRBD1 (5 bases). V lost 5 bases and J 5 bases, leaving 13 bases between the germline ends. Germline V gene sequence: CDR1 SGHTA, CDR2 FQGNSA. This CDR3 region has 15 residues. CDR3 sequence reads: CASSPYRSWANVLTF. The CDR3 nucleotides read TGTGCCAGCAGCCCTTACAGGAGTTGGGCCAACGTCCTGACTTTC. Complete variable domain (other parts from reference TRBV7-2 and TRBJ2-6): GAGVSQSPSNKVTEKGKDVELRCDPISGHTALYWYRQSLGQGLEFLIYFQGNSAPDKSGLPSDRFSAERTGGSVSTLTIQRTQQEDSAVYLCASSPYRSWANVLTFGAGSRLTVL.

This rearrangement joins TRBV5-1 to TRBJ2-5, with D possibly being TRBD2 (6 bases). Germline loops: CDR1 SGHRS, CDR2 YFSETQ. The CDR3 covers 15 residues. V shed 0 bases and J shed 4 bases, with 13 bases lying between them. CDR3 protein: CASSLDPGGLETQYF. In nucleotides, the CDR3 is TGCGCCAGCAGCTTGGACCCCGGGGGTTTAGAGACCCAGTACTTC.

The chain uses TRBV7-9 and TRBJ2-3; no clear D. Germline lookup yields CDR1 SEHNR and CDR2 FQNEAQ (reference sequence). The V and J ends lost 3 bases and 1 base respectively, with 8 bases between them. The CDR3 contains 14 residues. CDR3 DNA: TGTGCCAGCAGCTTCGGACGTCGCACAGATACGCAGTATTTT. This sequence encodes CASSFGRRTDTQYF. Supplemented by reference TRBV7-9 and TRBJ2-3, the full variable domain reads DTGVSQNPRHKITKRGQNVTFRCDPISEHNRLYWYRQTLGQGPEFLTYFQNEAQLEKSRLLSDRFSAERPKGSFSTLEIQRTEQGDSAMYLCASSFGRRTDTQYFGPGTRLTVL.

The chain combines TRBV2 with TRBJ1-5; D call uncertain. The V and J ends lost 0 bases and 11 bases respectively, with 14 bases between them. The CDR3 sequence is 14 residues long. Germline CDR1 and CDR2: SNHLY and FYNNEI. In DNA form, the CDR3 reads TGTGCCAGCAGTGAAGCGCTCCCGGTGGGGTCCCAGCATTTT. Amino acids: CASSEALPVGSQHF.

This sequence joins TRBV7-8 and TRBJ2-3; tentative D call: TRBD1 (5 bases). Germline V lookup: CDR1 SGHVS, CDR2 FQNEAQ. V dropped 4 bases and J dropped 7 bases, with 12 bases sitting between them. The CDR3 runs to 13 residues. The CDR3 region has the DNA TGTGCCAGCAGCTCCCCAGGGTTTAATACGCAGTATTTT. Translating gives CASSSPGFNTQYF.

The J gene is TRBJ1-2, the V gene TRBV28; D call uncertain. V lost 6 bases, J lost 0 bases, and 14 bases lay in between. Germline lookup yields CDR1 MDHEN and CDR2 SYDVKM. The CDR3 is made up of 15 amino acids. The CDR3 nucleotides are TGTGCCAGCAGACCCGGTGGGGATTCTAACTATGGCTACACCTTC. Protein: CASRPGGDSNYGYTF.

The chain joins TRBV7-3 to TRBJ2-5, with D uncertain. This CDR3 has 13 residues. CDR1 SGHTA and CDR2 FQGTGA come from the germline V gene. Between the trimmed V and J ends, which lost 2 bases and 1 base, there was a span of 5 bases. The CDR3 DNA reads TGTGCCAGCAGCTTATCCCCCCAAGAGACCCAGTACTTC. This encodes CASSLSPQETQYF.

This clone was picked up one time. The chain links TRBV10-1 to TRBJ1-5, with D uncertain. The CDR3 is 13 amino acids. V lost 6 bases and J lost 8, with 14 bases in between. Looked up from germline, CDR1 is WNHNN and CDR2 is SYGVQD (reference sequence). The CDR3 loop reads CASRASFGEPQHF. CDR3 in DNA: TGCGCCAGCAGGGCTAGTTTCGGGGAGCCCCAGCATTTT.

The count of this clone is one. The V and J genes are TRBV3-1 (or the pseudogene TRBV3-2) and TRBJ1-4, with 8 bases matching TRBD1. V gave up 7 bases and J gave up 6 bases; unmatched junction bases: 1. This CDR3 region has 12 residues. The germline CDR1 and CDR2 sequences are LGHDT and YNNKEL (reference sequence). The CDR3 DNA reads as TGTGCCAGCACAGGGGGCGATGAAAAACTGTTTTTT. It encodes CASTGGDEKLFF.

The CDR3 spells CASSDNSGANVLTF. CDR3 nucleotides: TGTGCCAGCAGTGACAACTCTGGGGCCAACGTCCTGACTTTC. The J gene is TRBJ2-6, the V gene TRBV6-4; no clear D gene. Germline-derived CDR1 and CDR2 are MRHNA and SNTAGT. V lost 2 bases and J 0 bases, leaving 2 bases between the germline ends. There are 14 residues in the CDR3.

The genes are TRBV6-2 or TRBV6-3 and TRBJ1-6; TRBD1 matches 7 bases. V shed 0 bases and J 4 bases; nucleotides not matched to a gene: 9. This CDR3 contains 18 residues. Germline V gives CDR1 MNHEY, CDR2 SVGEGT. The CDR3 loop reads CASSYSRMAGGYNSPLHF. The CDR3 DNA follows: TGTGCCAGCAGTTACTCGAGAATGGCAGGGGGTTATAATTCACCCCTCCACTTT.

V is TRBV3-1 (or the pseudogene TRBV3-2) and J is TRBJ2-7, with D unclear. Germline CDR1 reads LGHDT; CDR2 reads YNNKEL (reference sequence). Trimming pared 4 bases from V and 4 bases from J, leaving 8 bases between. The CDR3 spans 12 residues. CDR3 amino acids: CASSPPGYEQYF. The CDR3 DNA is TGTGCCAGCAGCCCGCCTGGATACGAGCAGTACTTC.

The CDR3 DNA reads as TGTGCCAGCAGTGATGGGGGGCGCTACGGCTACACCTTC. It encodes CASSDGGRYGYTF. The J gene is TRBJ1-2, the V gene TRBV25-1; D might be TRBD1 (6 bases). In germline, CDR1 is MGHDK, CDR2 SYGVNS. V shed 3 bases and J shed 8 bases, with 13 bases lying between them. The CDR3 runs 13 residues.